Following are 21 T cell receptor beta chains from one sample sequenced in a study of Ad26.COV2.S vaccination and SARS-CoV-2 variants. Produced via immunoSEQ multiplex PCR; TCRdb's table is partial and in-frame only. The sample contains 300,000 to 400,000 clones, just over 85% of which appear only once. Treatment reported: about 20 received Ad26.COV2.S at low or high dose, single or two shots; roughly five received placebo; per-sample allocation not given. The study sampled participants on day 63 after the first vaccine or placebo injection. The sample here was peripheral blood, taken in a trial of Ad26.COV2.S vaccine versus placebo. These TCRs come from a person between 18 and 65 years old who received the Ad26.COV2.S COVID-19 vaccine or a placebo.

V is TRBV5-4 and J is TRBJ2-2; D remains unclear. Germline V CDR1 and CDR2: SGHNT, YYREEE (reference sequence). V was cut by 5 bases and J by 2 bases, with 4 bases left in between. This CDR3 is built from 12 residues. The CDR3 DNA follows: TGTGCCAGCAGGCTCAACACCGGGGAGCTGTTTTTT. The encoded protein is CASRLNTGELFF. Filled out from reference TRBV5-4 and TRBJ2-2, the complete variable domain reads ETGVTQSPTHLIKTRGQQVTLRCSSQSGHNTVSWYQQALGQGPQFIFQYYREEENGRGNFPPRFSGLQFPNYSSELNVNALELDDSALYLCASRLNTGELFFGEGSRLTVL.

This clone has just one count. This sequence joins TRBV9 and TRBJ1-4, with D unclear. The CDR3 has 15 amino acids. Trimming stripped 0 bases from V and 8 bases from J, with 14 bases between. Germline V CDR1 and CDR2: SGDLS, YYNGEE. The CDR3: CASSVEGTADEKLFF. CDR3 sequence (DNA): TGTGCCAGCAGCGTAGAAGGTACTGCGGACGAAAAACTGTTTTTT. The full variable domain, rest sourced from reference TRBV9 and TRBJ1-4, is DSGVTQTPKHLITATGQRVTLRCSPRSGDLSVYWYQQSLDQGLQFLIQYYNGEERAKGNILERFSAQQFPDLHSELNLSSLELGDSALYFCASSVEGTADEKLFFGSGTQLSVL.

This clone occurred once. The CDR3, as DNA: TGTGCCAGCAGTTACGGGACAAATCAGCCCCAGCATTTT. Its protein is CASSYGTNQPQHF. V gene TRBV6-5 combines with J gene TRBJ1-5, with D perhaps matching TRBD1 (6 bases). Germline CDR1 and CDR2: MNHEY and SVGAGI. Trimming left V 2 bases short and J 4 bases short, with 6 bases between. This CDR3 has 13 residues.

The gene calls are TRBV5-4 and TRBJ2-1; D gene ambiguous. CDR1 is SGHNT and CDR2 is YYREEE in the germline V gene (reference sequence). V was cut by 2 bases and J by 10 bases, with 7 bases left in between. The CDR3 is made up of 11 amino acids. CDR3 DNA: TGTGCCAGCAGCTTAGTGGGCGAGCAGTTCTTC. The encoded protein is CASSLVGEQFF. The full variable domain, in which reference TRBV5-4 and TRBJ2-1 provide the parts outside the CDR3, is ETGVTQSPTHLIKTRGQQVTLRCSSQSGHNTVSWYQQALGQGPQFIFQYYREEENGRGNFPPRFSGLQFPNYSSELNVNALELDDSALYLCASSLVGEQFFGPGTRLTVL.

The V gene is TRBV20-1, the J gene TRBJ1-1; 9 bases agree with TRBD1. The CDR3 is 14 residues long. V lost 3 bases and J lost 3; bases outside the gene matches: 5. The germline V gene encodes CDR1 DFQATT and CDR2 SNEGSKA (reference sequence). The CDR3 bases are TGCAGTGCTAGTCGGGGACAGGGCGACACTGAAGCTTTCTTT. Its translation: CSASRGQGDTEAFF.

The chain carries TRBV9 and TRBJ2-7, with D possibly being TRBD1 or TRBD2 (6 bases each). The germline CDR1 and CDR2 sequences are SGDLS and YYNGEE. The CDR3 has 15 amino acids. V gave up 3 bases and J gave up 3 bases, with 16 bases separating them. The CDR3 nucleotides read TGTGCCAGCAGCGCCGGAGGGACATCCCTCTACGAGCAGTACTTC. This codes for CASSAGGTSLYEQYF.

This clone turned up a few times. V usage is TRBV18 and J usage is TRBJ2-2, with D hard to call. V was clipped by 5 bases and J by 5 bases, with 9 bases between them. Germline-derived CDR1 and CDR2 are KGHSH and LQKENI. The CDR3 is made up of 13 amino acids. CDR3 protein: CASSTARTGELFF. CDR3 in DNA: TGTGCCAGCTCAACCGCGAGAACCGGGGAGCTGTTTTTT.

This chain links TRBV11-2 with TRBJ2-7; D gene uncertain. This CDR3 has 14 residues. Trimming left V 1 base short and J 2 bases short, with 9 bases between. In germline, CDR1 is SGHAT, CDR2 FQNNGV. The CDR3 protein is CASSLVRVTYEQYF. As DNA, the CDR3 is TGTGCCAGCAGCTTAGTCCGAGTGACCTACGAGCAGTACTTC.

V and J are TRBV4-3 and TRBJ2-2, with D tentatively TRBD2 (5 bases). The CDR3 has 16 amino acids. V lost 4 bases and J lost 6, with 18 bases in between. Germline loops: CDR1 LGHNA, CDR2 YSLEER. The CDR3 nucleotides read TGCGCCAGCAGCCGAGGTCGGGGTCATCAACCCGGGGAGCTGTTTTTT. This sequence encodes CASSRGRGHQPGELFF.

The chain employs TRBV10-3 and TRBJ2-7; D remains ambiguous. This CDR3 is 14 amino acids long. Per the germline V gene, CDR1 is ENHRY and CDR2 is SYGVKD. Trimming stripped 0 bases from V and 0 bases from J, with 6 bases between. The CDR3: CAISESMASYEQYF. The CDR3 nucleotides are TGTGCCATCAGTGAGTCTATGGCCTCCTACGAGCAGTACTTC.

The chain uses TRBV29-1 and TRBJ1-2; D is possibly TRBD1 (5 bases). Trimming took off 4 bases at V and 3 bases at J, with 12 bases between the two ends. Germline V CDR1 and CDR2: SQVTM, ANQGSEA. This CDR3 spans 13 amino acids. The CDR3 spells CSVGQGWDYGYTF. The CDR3 coding sequence is TGCAGCGTTGGGCAGGGATGGGACTATGGCTACACCTTC.

CDR3 coding DNA: TGTGCCAGCAGCCAAGACTTGACAGGGGGACGAAAACTGTTTTTT. It specifies CASSQDLTGGRKLFF. This rearrangement joins TRBV3-1 (or the pseudogene TRBV3-2) to TRBJ1-4; 9 nucleotides align to TRBD1. The germline V gene encodes CDR1 LGHDT and CDR2 YNNKEL (reference sequence). V was clipped by 0 bases and J by 10 bases; unmatched bases: 6. The CDR3 has 15 amino acids.

The rearrangement uses TRBV5-1 and TRBJ1-2, with 8 bases identical to TRBD1. CDR3 size: 16 residues. Germline V gene data show CDR1 as SGHRS and CDR2 as YFSETQ. With V trimmed by 4 bases and J by 4 bases, 12 bases remained unmatched. The CDR3 DNA sequence: TGCGCCAGCAGCACCGGACAGGGAGCGGTGACCTATGGCTACACCTTC. This gives the protein CASSTGQGAVTYGYTF. The complete variable domain, with remaining parts taken from reference TRBV5-1 and TRBJ1-2, reads KAGVTQTPRYLIKTRGQQVTLSCSPISGHRSVSWYQQTPGQGLQFLFEYFSETQRNKGNFPGRFSGRQFSNSRSEMNVSTLELGDSALYLCASSTGQGAVTYGYTFGSGTRLTVV.

The CDR3 here is CASSFLRMTGNTIYF. The CDR3 bases are TGTGCCAGCAGCTTCCTGAGGATGACTGGAAACACCATATATTTT. V usage is TRBV13 and J usage is TRBJ1-3; D gene uncertain. Trimming shortened V by 3 bases and J by 2 bases, and 11 bases separated the two germline ends. CDR3 length: 15 residues. The germline gives CDR1 PRHDT, CDR2 FYEKMQ (reference sequence).

The genes are TRBV7-9 and TRBJ1-1, with D hard to call. V lost 5 bases, J lost 3 bases, and 13 bases lay in between. CDR1 is SEHNR, CDR2 FQNEAQ, per germline (reference sequence). The CDR3 is made up of 14 amino acids. The CDR3 region has the DNA TGTGCCAGCAGCCTAGATATAGGATACACTGAAGCTTTCTTT. This gives the protein CASSLDIGYTEAFF. The complete variable domain, with remaining parts taken from reference TRBV7-9 and TRBJ1-1, reads DTGVSQNPRHKITKRGQNVTFRCDPISEHNRLYWYRQTLGQGPEFLTYFQNEAQLEKSRLLSDRFSAERPKGSFSTLEIQRTEQGDSAMYLCASSLDIGYTEAFFGQGTRLTVV.

The gene calls are TRBV2 and TRBJ2-5; D is ambiguous. Trimming took off 9 bases at V and 0 bases at J, with 5 bases between the two ends. This CDR3 region has 11 residues. Germline V CDR1 and CDR2: SNHLY, FYNNEI. DNA of the CDR3: TGTGCCAGACAGTACCAAGAGACCCAGTACTTC. Its translation: CARQYQETQYF.

This clone was observed a single time. The chain carries TRBV19 and TRBJ2-7; perhaps TRBD2 as D (5 bases). Germline values: CDR1 LNHDA, CDR2 SQIVND (reference sequence). Trimming stripped 9 bases from V and 9 bases from J, with 21 bases between. There are 13 residues in the CDR3. This chain's CDR3 is CASNTLAGERQYF. The CDR3, as DNA: TGTGCCAGCAATACCCTGGCCGGGGAAAGGCAGTACTTC.

The sample holds a few counts of this clone. The V call is TRBV5-4, the J call TRBJ2-2, with 14 bases matching TRBD2. Per the germline V gene, CDR1 is SGHNT and CDR2 is YYREEE (reference sequence). The CDR3 is 18 residues long. The ends lost 3 bases at V and 0 bases at J; junction bases unmatched: 4. CDR3 bases: TGTGCCAGCAGCTGGGGACTAGCGGGGGTCGCGAACACCGGGGAGCTGTTTTTT. As protein: CASSWGLAGVANTGELFF.

The genes are TRBV6-2 or TRBV6-3 and TRBJ2-3; 8 bases fit TRBD2. The CDR3 runs 16 residues. The V gene's germline CDR1 is MNHEY and CDR2 SVGEGT. V lost 6 bases, J lost 2 bases, and 10 bases stayed unmatched. The CDR3 bases are TGTGCCAGCAGCCGGACTAGCCCCACGATCACAGATACGCAGTATTTT. This encodes CASSRTSPTITDTQYF.

The J gene is TRBJ1-6, the V gene TRBV6-6; D perhaps matches TRBD1 (6 bases). Germline V gene lookup returns CDR1 MNHNY and CDR2 SVGAGI (reference sequence). The CDR3 extends over 15 amino acids. The V end lost 3 bases, the J end lost 8 bases, and 14 bases lay between the germline ends. CDR3: CASSYGQGRYSPLHF. The CDR3 DNA reads TGTGCCAGCAGTTATGGGCAGGGGAGGTATTCACCCCTCCACTTT.

The chain employs TRBV6-2 or TRBV6-3 and TRBJ2-7; TRBD2 might be the D (6 bases). Germline CDR1 is MNHEY and CDR2 is SVGEGT. The CDR3 length is 14 residues. Trimming removed 4 bases at V and 3 bases at J, with 13 bases between. The CDR3 here is CASSWAGPLYEQYF. The CDR3 nucleotides are TGTGCCAGCAGTTGGGCGGGACCTCTCTACGAGCAGTACTTC.